This TCR beta chain was recorded in a study of spatial heterogeneity in lung cancer. Germline V gene lookup returns CDR1 SGDLS and CDR2 YYNGEE. The CDR3 has 14 residues. Trimming at V came to 2 bases and at J to 4 bases, leaving 2 bases not matched to a gene. Findings and caveats of the study: Resection blood, more than follow-up blood, showed ubiquitous expanded tumor TCRs.

This clonotype has a count of ten or more. Its specificity is unknown. Documented time point: sample taken at primary tumor resection. Whole RNA, which was extracted from tumor, nontumor lung tissue or frozen PBMC, was sequenced without any cell sorting. TCRdb recomputed calls from the 5' RACE reads with MiXCR, one row per CDR3 protein. The sample has fewer than 40,000 distinct CDR3 sequences, 7.5% to 8% seen once. The rearrangement uses TRBV9 and TRBJ1-1; 10 bases match TRBD1. Sequencing was performed on PBMCs, taken at surgery. The sequence was collected from a male donor with early-stage non-small cell lung cancer. CDR3 coding DNA: TGTGCCAGCAGCGTGACAGGGGGCGGCACTGAAGCTTTCTTT. Protein: CASSVTGGGTEAFF.